This T cell receptor (beta chain) is from a study of response to subunit inactivated influenza vaccine. TCRdb independently ran MiXCR on the RT-PCR reads; one entry per CDR3 protein. The data show about 650,000 distinct CDR3 sequences, with roughly 15% seen just once and about 7.4% held by the top ten. General observations from the study: Authors suggested seasonal influenza vaccinations each recruit few new T cells.

This CDR3 is 15 amino acids long. V was clipped by 5 bases and J by 0 bases; unmatched bases: 5. Germline V lookup: CDR1 SGHAT, CDR2 FQNNGV. Of note for this clonotype: The antigen is undetermined.

Here the sequenced sample was PBMCs from blood, taken 14 to 15 days before vaccination. V gene TRBV11-2 combines with J gene TRBJ2-3; 7 nucleotides match TRBD1. The clonotype was recovered from a middle-aged man who received an inactivated influenza vaccine. CDR3 sequence reads: CASSHRDRSTDTQYF. CDR3 sequence (DNA): TGTGCCAGCAGCCACCGGGACAGAAGCACAGATACGCAGTATTTT.